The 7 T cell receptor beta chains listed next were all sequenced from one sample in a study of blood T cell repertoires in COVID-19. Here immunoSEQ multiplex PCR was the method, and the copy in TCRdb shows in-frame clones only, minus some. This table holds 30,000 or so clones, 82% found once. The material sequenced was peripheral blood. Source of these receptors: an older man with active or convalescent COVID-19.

CDR3 bases: TGTGCCAGCACCATAGCGGGGGCCTACGAGCAGTACTTC. Residues: CASTIAGAYEQYF. This chain links TRBV11-2 with TRBJ2-7, with TRBD2 matching over 9 bases. The CDR3 totals 13 residues. The V segment lost 7 bases and the J segment 2 bases; nucleotides outside the gene matches: 3. Per the germline V gene, CDR1 is SGHAT and CDR2 is FQNNGV.

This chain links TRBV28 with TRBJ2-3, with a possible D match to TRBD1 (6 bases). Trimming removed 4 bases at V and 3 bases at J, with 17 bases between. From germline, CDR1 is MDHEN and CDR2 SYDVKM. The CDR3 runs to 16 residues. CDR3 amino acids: CASSSITGFGTDTQYF. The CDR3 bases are TGTGCCAGCAGTTCTATCACAGGGTTTGGAACAGATACGCAGTATTTT.

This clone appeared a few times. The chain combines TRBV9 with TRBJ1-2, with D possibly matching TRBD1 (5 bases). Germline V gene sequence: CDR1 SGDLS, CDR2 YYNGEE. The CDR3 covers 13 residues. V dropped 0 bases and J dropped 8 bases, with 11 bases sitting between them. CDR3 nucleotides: TGTGCCAGCAGCGTAGACAGGTTTCGCGGCTACACCTTC. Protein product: CASSVDRFRGYTF.

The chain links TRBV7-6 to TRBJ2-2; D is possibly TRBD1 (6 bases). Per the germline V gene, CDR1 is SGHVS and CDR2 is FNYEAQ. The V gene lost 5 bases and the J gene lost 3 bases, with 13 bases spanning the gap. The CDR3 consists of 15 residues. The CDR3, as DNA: TGTGCCAGCAGCCTAAATCAGGGGCACACCGGGGAGCTGTTTTTT. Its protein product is CASSLNQGHTGELFF.

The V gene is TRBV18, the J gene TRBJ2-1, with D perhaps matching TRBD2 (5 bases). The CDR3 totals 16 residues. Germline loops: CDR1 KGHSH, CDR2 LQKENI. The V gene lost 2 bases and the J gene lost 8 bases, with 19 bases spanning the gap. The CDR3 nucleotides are TGTGCCAGCTCACCAAGGGCCGGCTCGGGAAGATATGAGCAGTTCTTC. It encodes CASSPRAGSGRYEQFF.

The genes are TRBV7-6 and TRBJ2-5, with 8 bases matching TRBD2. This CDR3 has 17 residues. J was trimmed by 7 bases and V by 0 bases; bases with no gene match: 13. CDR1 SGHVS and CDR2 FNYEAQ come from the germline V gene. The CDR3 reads CASSLAHLAGSEGTQYF. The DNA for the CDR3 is TGTGCCAGCAGCTTAGCGCACTTAGCGGGAAGTGAAGGGACCCAGTACTTC.

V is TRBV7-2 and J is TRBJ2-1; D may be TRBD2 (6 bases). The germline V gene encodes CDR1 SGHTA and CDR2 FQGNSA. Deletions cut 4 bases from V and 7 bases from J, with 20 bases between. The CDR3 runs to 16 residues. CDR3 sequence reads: CASSYNPNLGRNEQFF. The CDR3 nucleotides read TGTGCCAGCAGCTACAACCCCAACCTAGGGAGGAATGAGCAGTTCTTC.